The 20 T cell receptor beta chains listed next were all sequenced from one sample in a study of T cell repertoires in cytomegalovirus infection. For these receptors, no antigen is known. TCRdb called the reads again in MiXCR, with one record for every CDR3 protein. The repertoire holds hundreds of thousands of distinct CDR3 sequences, with roughly 43% as singletons. The sequencing used cultured PBMCs, collected from culture after CMV antigen stimulation. The receptors come from a human donor in good health (CMV status not recorded). Some clones in this sample may be carry-over from other donors' samples.

This clonotype was seen ten or more times. This chain uses TRBV7-2 with TRBJ2-7, with 10 nucleotides matching TRBD2. After removal of 7 bases from V and 3 bases from J, the junction contained 9 bases not matched to a gene. This CDR3 contains 15 residues. CDR1 and CDR2 (germline): SGHTA, FQGNSA. The CDR3 bases are TGTGCCAGCATCGTCACCAGCGGGGGGGGCTACGAGCAGTACTTC. Amino acids: CASIVTSGGGYEQYF.

The chain links TRBV7-9 to TRBJ1-1, with 8 positions matching TRBD1. After removal of 1 base from V and 5 bases from J, the junction contained 3 bases not matched to a gene. CDR3 length equals 14 residues. Per the germline V gene, CDR1 is SEHNR and CDR2 is FQNEAQ (reference sequence). CDR3 DNA: TGTGCCAGCAGCTTAGTGGACAGGGCAACTGAAGCTTTCTTT. It codes for CASSLVDRATEAFF.

The CDR3 protein is CASSQDGHQPQHF. In DNA, the CDR3 is TGCGCCAGCAGCCAAGATGGGCATCAGCCCCAGCATTTT. The rearrangement joins TRBV4-1 to TRBJ1-5, with no clear D. CDR1 MGHRA and CDR2 YSYEKL come from the germline V gene. The CDR3 consists of 13 residues. V lost 0 bases and J 5 bases, leaving 5 bases between the germline ends.

The chain joins TRBV7-9 to TRBJ2-7; maybe TRBD2 (7 bases). Germline V gene lookup returns CDR1 SEHNR and CDR2 FQNEAQ (reference sequence). The V gene lost 6 bases and the J gene lost 0 bases, with 15 bases spanning the gap. The CDR3 spans 15 residues. For the CDR3, the DNA is TGTGCCAGCAGTATACAGGGAGGGAACTCCTACGAGCAGTACTTC. Translation: CASSIQGGNSYEQYF.

The rearrangement joins TRBV7-8 to TRBJ2-5; D possibly matches TRBD1 or TRBD2 (5 bases each). Looked up from germline, CDR1 is SGHVS and CDR2 is FQNEAQ. The CDR3 length is 16 residues. Trimming took 4 bases from V and 5 from J, leaving 20 bases between them. CDR3 DNA: TGTGCCAGCAGCTCCTGGGCCGGGGCGGGTGGGGAGACCCAGTACTTC. Protein sequence: CASSSWAGAGGETQYF.

This chain uses TRBV4-2 with TRBJ2-7; weak D call: TRBD2 (6 bases). With 4 bases removed from V and 0 bases from J, the gap between germline ends came to 13 bases. Per the germline V gene, CDR1 is LGHNA and CDR2 is YNFKEQ. The CDR3 contains 15 residues. The CDR3 loop reads CASSRGTASSYEQYF. Written as DNA, the CDR3 is TGTGCCAGCAGCCGAGGGACTGCTTCCTCCTACGAGCAGTACTTC.

This chain links TRBV10-3 with TRBJ2-3; 8 bases fit TRBD1. Per the germline V gene, CDR1 is ENHRY and CDR2 is SYGVKD. This CDR3 is built from 15 residues. The trim removed 3 bases at V and 4 bases at J, leaving 6 bases unmatched. The CDR3 region is CAISDPGGEADTQYF. The CDR3 nucleotides read TGTGCCATCAGTGACCCAGGGGGCGAGGCAGATACGCAGTATTTT.

The J gene is TRBJ2-3, the V gene TRBV4-3; D ambiguous. Per germline, CDR1 LGHNA and CDR2 YSLEER. V shed 4 bases and J shed 3 bases, with 14 bases lying between them. The length of the CDR3 is 15 residues. The CDR3 sequence: CASSLYPGFTDTQYF. The CDR3 DNA follows: TGCGCCAGCAGCCTCTACCCCGGTTTTACAGATACGCAGTATTTT.

V is TRBV12-3 or TRBV12-4 and J is TRBJ1-6, with 9 bases matching TRBD1. The CDR3 loop spans 15 amino acids. With 8 bases clipped from V and 5 bases from J, the junction kept 7 bases outside the gene matches. This CDR3 is CASGTGQGDNSPLHF. The CDR3 DNA is TGTGCCAGCGGCACGGGACAGGGTGATAATTCACCCCTCCACTTT.

The chain couples TRBV7-2 to TRBJ2-7, with D tentatively TRBD1 (5 bases). V lost 0 bases and J lost 1, with 19 bases in between. The CDR3 runs to 18 residues. CDR1 is SGHTA and CDR2 is FQGNSA in the germline V gene. The CDR3: CASSLAPTGFGRSYEQYF. The CDR3 DNA reads TGTGCCAGCAGCTTAGCTCCTACAGGTTTCGGAAGGTCCTACGAGCAGTACTTC.

In DNA, the CDR3 is TGTGCCAGCAGCCAAGGTGGCGGCGGAAAGTTATATTTT. Amino acids: CASSQGGGGKLYF. This chain uses TRBV14 with TRBJ1-3; D ambiguous. CDR3 length: 13 amino acids. V was pared by 1 base and J by 14 bases, with 15 bases between. Germline V gene sequence: CDR1 SGHDN, CDR2 FVKESK.

This rearrangement joins TRBV29-1 to TRBJ2-4, with a weak D call TRBD2 (6 bases). The CDR3 length is 14 residues. The ends were cut back, 4 bases at V and 3 bases at J, with 13 bases in the middle. Germline CDR1 and CDR2: SQVTM and ANQGSEA. The CDR3 protein is CSVGRAGSKNIQYF. CDR3 DNA: TGCAGCGTTGGCAGGGCGGGGAGCAAAAACATTCAGTACTTC.

This clonotype was seen a few times. The V call is TRBV25-1, the J call TRBJ1-4, with D possibly TRBD1 on 6 matching bases. Trimming cost V 4 bases and J 16 bases, with 16 bases left between them. CDR3 length: 12 amino acids. Germline V lookup: CDR1 MGHDK, CDR2 SYGVNS. The CDR3 here is CASSAGGAPSFF. CDR3 DNA sequence: TGTGCCAGCAGTGCCGGGGGGGCTCCCTCGTTTTTT.

This clonotype was picked up a small number of times. This chain connects TRBV7-2 to TRBJ1-5, with D perhaps matching TRBD1 (6 bases). Trimming took off 2 bases at V and 7 bases at J, with 9 bases between the two ends. CDR1 SGHTA and CDR2 FQGNSA come from the germline V gene. This CDR3 comprises 13 residues. The chain's CDR3 is CASSLKTGQPQHF. The CDR3, as DNA: TGTGCCAGCAGCTTAAAAACAGGGCAGCCCCAGCATTTT. Full variable domain (remainder filled in from reference TRBV7-2 and TRBJ1-5): GAGVSQSPSNKVTEKGKDVELRCDPISGHTALYWYRQSLGQGLEFLIYFQGNSAPDKSGLPSDRFSAERTGGSVSTLTIQRTQQEDSAVYLCASSLKTGQPQHFGDGTRLSIL.

This sequence joins TRBV29-1 and TRBJ1-1; 7 bases line up with TRBD1. The V and J ends lost 5 bases and 4 bases, in that order; junction bases with no gene match: 7. CDR1 is SQVTM and CDR2 is ANQGSEA in the germline V gene. The CDR3 covers 13 residues. CDR3 sequence: CSVKSSGGTEAFF. The CDR3 DNA follows: TGCAGCGTTAAAAGTTCAGGGGGCACTGAAGCTTTCTTT.

The chain joins TRBV12-3 or TRBV12-4 to TRBJ2-3; D is uncertain. The CDR3 contains 14 residues. Deletions cut 4 bases from V and 4 bases from J, with 12 bases between. This CDR3 reads CASSYQDGSDTQYF. The CDR3 DNA is TGTGCCAGCAGTTACCAGGACGGCTCAGATACGCAGTATTTT.

The chain has TRBV7-8 and TRBJ2-1; 10 nucleotides line up with TRBD2. The CDR3 is made up of 16 amino acids. CDR1 and CDR2 from the germline V gene are SGHVS and FQNEAQ. J lost 8 bases, V lost 3 bases, and 10 bases had no gene match. The CDR3 nucleotides are TGTGCCAGCAGCTTGACTAGCGGGCCAACATGGGATGAGCAGTTCTTC. Its protein is CASSLTSGPTWDEQFF.

The table lists this clonotype with a few counts. J is TRBJ1-4 and V is TRBV6-2 or TRBV6-3, with no clear D. The ends were cut back, 10 bases at V and 7 bases at J, with 22 bases in the middle. The CDR3 length is 15 residues. Germline-derived CDR1 and CDR2 are MNHEY and SVGEGT. CDR3 loop: CATHQSGSSGEKLFF. The CDR3 DNA is TGTGCCACCCACCAATCGGGATCCAGCGGTGAAAAACTGTTTTTT.

V and J are TRBV12-3 or TRBV12-4 and TRBJ1-5; D is ambiguous. CDR3 length: 13 residues. Between the trimmed V and J ends, which lost 3 bases and 4 bases, there was a span of 7 bases. CDR3 bases: TGTGCCAGCAGTTTTGCGACTAATCAGCCCCAGCATTTT. It is translated as CASSFATNQPQHF.

This clonotype appeared a few times. The gene calls are TRBV19 and TRBJ2-1; TRBD2 aligns across 14 bases. CDR3 size: 15 residues. Trimming took 4 bases from V and 10 from J; bases not matched to a gene: 6. Germline loops: CDR1 LNHDA, CDR2 SQIVND (reference sequence). The chain's CDR3 is CASSTRLAGGAEQFF. CDR3 nucleotides: TGTGCCAGTAGTACAAGACTAGCGGGAGGGGCAGAGCAGTTCTTC.